These 22 T cell receptor beta chains originate from one sample sequenced in a study of blood T cell repertoires in COVID-19. The repertoire was sequenced with immunoSEQ multiplex PCR; TCRdb's copy has only in-frame clones and lacks some. This table holds under 100,000 clones, 65% to 85% found once. Sequencing was performed on peripheral blood. The source is a man older than 75 with active or convalescent COVID-19.

This clone was observed a handful of times. The chain uses TRBV5-4 and TRBJ2-2; 7 nucleotides line up with TRBD2. V dropped 4 bases and J dropped 2; count of bases not matched to a gene: 8. This CDR3 is built from 16 residues. Germline V gene sequence: CDR1 SGHNT, CDR2 YYREEE (reference sequence). This CDR3 is CASSGLGGFNTGELFF. CDR3 DNA sequence: TGTGCCAGCAGCGGTCTGGGGGGGTTCAACACCGGGGAGCTGTTTTTT.

Written as DNA, the CDR3 is TGTGCCAGCAGCCCTGGACAGGATAATGAAAAACTGTTTTTT. Its protein is CASSPGQDNEKLFF. The chain uses TRBV9 and TRBJ1-4; TRBD1 matches at 7 bases. CDR3 size: 14 residues. CDR1 is SGDLS, CDR2 YYNGEE, per germline. J gave up 4 bases and V 4 bases, and 4 bases lay outside the gene matches.

The rearrangement uses TRBV27 and TRBJ1-2; 7 bases map to TRBD1. The junction had 10 bases not matched to a gene; V was cut back by 8 bases and J by 4 bases. CDR1 and CDR2 (germline): MNHEY, SMNVEV (reference sequence). This CDR3 has 14 residues. The CDR3 region is CASSAPGQSYGYTF. In DNA form, the CDR3 reads TGTGCCAGCTCCGCTCCGGGACAGTCCTATGGCTACACCTTC.

The J gene is TRBJ2-5, the V gene TRBV9; 10 bases are a match to TRBD2. Germline V gives CDR1 SGDLS, CDR2 YYNGEE. V dropped 0 bases and J dropped 1; count of bases not matched to a gene: 3. The CDR3 loop spans 16 amino acids. The CDR3 protein is CASSVGAGGVQETQYF. In DNA, the CDR3 is TGTGCCAGCAGCGTAGGAGCGGGGGGGGTCCAAGAGACCCAGTACTTC.

The J gene is TRBJ2-5, the V gene TRBV29-1; no clear D. V lost 6 bases and J 2 bases, leaving 4 bases between the germline ends. The CDR3 has 10 residues. Germline assignment: CDR1 SQVTM and CDR2 ANQGSEA. In DNA form, the CDR3 reads TGCAGCGTATCACAAGAGACCCAGTACTTC. Encoded protein: CSVSQETQYF. The variable domain in full, with the rest retrieved from reference TRBV29-1 and TRBJ2-5, is SAVISQKPSRDICQRGTSLTIQCQVDSQVTMMFWYRQQPGQSLTLIATANQGSEATYESGFVIDKFPISRPNLTFSTLTVSNMSPEDSSIYLCSVSQETQYFGPGTRLLVL.

This sequence joins TRBV11-3 and TRBJ1-3; D is uncertain. This CDR3 spans 15 amino acids. Germline V gives CDR1 SGHNT, CDR2 YENEEA. V lost 3 bases and J 0 bases, leaving 9 bases between the germline ends. CDR3 amino acids: CASSLGSFSGNTIYF. CDR3 DNA sequence: TGTGCCAGCAGCTTGGGCTCCTTCTCTGGAAACACCATATATTTT. The variable domain in full, with the rest retrieved from reference TRBV11-3 and TRBJ1-3, is EAGVVQSPRYKIIEKKQPVAFWCNPISGHNTLYWYLQNLGQGPELLIRYENEEAVDDSQLPKDRFSAERLKGVDSTLKIQPAELGDSAVYLCASSLGSFSGNTIYFGEGSWLTVV.

This chain connects TRBV6-2 or TRBV6-3 to TRBJ2-7; tentatively, D is TRBD2 (6 bases). This CDR3 contains 15 residues. Per germline, CDR1 MNHEY and CDR2 SVGEGT. V was pared by 2 bases and J by 3 bases, with 14 bases between. Here the CDR3 DNA reads TGTGCCAGCAGTTACCGGGCGGGGCTAATCTACGAGCAGTACTTC. It is translated as CASSYRAGLIYEQYF.

This chain joins TRBV3-1 (or the pseudogene TRBV3-2) and TRBJ2-5; 11 bases agree with TRBD2. The CDR3 runs to 15 residues. Trimming cost V 6 bases and J 7 bases; bases outside gene matches: 10. Germline values: CDR1 LGHDT, CDR2 YNNKEL (reference sequence). This CDR3 reads CASSLAGGPTGTQYF. The CDR3 bases are TGTGCCAGCAGTTTAGCGGGGGGGCCTACTGGGACCCAGTACTTC.

The chain couples TRBV27 to TRBJ2-7, with a weak D call TRBD2 (6 bases). Germline V gene lookup returns CDR1 MNHEY and CDR2 SMNVEV (reference sequence). The CDR3 runs to 14 residues. Trimming took off 2 bases at V and 0 bases at J, with 8 bases between the two ends. As DNA, the CDR3 is TGTGCCAGCAGTTTAGGGGGGACCTCCTACGAGCAGTACTTC. It yields the protein CASSLGGTSYEQYF.

The rearrangement joins TRBV20-1 to TRBJ1-2; D unclear. This CDR3 is 9 amino acids long. CDR1 and CDR2 from the germline V gene are DFQATT and SNEGSKA (reference sequence). V lost 7 bases and J 14 bases, leaving 14 bases between the germline ends. The CDR3 protein is CSGLLVVTF. DNA for the CDR3: TGCAGTGGACTTTTGGTGGTGACCTTC.

The chain joins TRBV6-5 to TRBJ1-1; D is undetermined. Looked up from germline, CDR1 is MNHEY and CDR2 is SVGAGI. This CDR3 comprises 13 residues. V lost 6 bases, J lost 4 bases, and 12 bases lay in between. The CDR3 sequence is CASRGGGATEAFF. The CDR3 nucleotides are TGTGCCAGCAGGGGAGGAGGAGCCACTGAAGCTTTCTTT.

The rearrangement joins TRBV5-4 to TRBJ2-5; 14 bases are shared with TRBD2. The CDR3 consists of 16 residues. V shed 3 bases, J shed 6 bases, and the junction held 7 bases outside the gene matches. Germline-derived CDR1 and CDR2 are SGHNT and YYREEE (reference sequence). CDR3 in amino acids: CASSSVGTSGGKTQYF. The CDR3 coding sequence is TGTGCCAGCAGCTCCGTCGGGACTAGCGGGGGAAAGACCCAGTACTTC.

The chain has TRBV2 and TRBJ2-5; D not resolved. The germline V gene encodes CDR1 SNHLY and CDR2 FYNNEI. CDR3 length: 13 residues. V was pared by 1 base and J by 1 base, with 4 bases between. The DNA of the CDR3 is TGTGCCAGCAGTGAAGTCCGCCAAGAGACCCAGTACTTC. Amino acid sequence: CASSEVRQETQYF. Full variable domain (rest looked up from reference TRBV2 and TRBJ2-5): EPEVTQTPSHQVTQMGQEVILRCVPISNHLYFYWYRQILGQKVEFLVSFYNNEISEKSEIFDDQFSVERPDGSNFTLKIRSTKLEDSAMYFCASSEVRQETQYFGPGTRLLVL.

This chain links TRBV5-1 with TRBJ1-1; D unresolved. The germline gives CDR1 SGHRS, CDR2 YFSETQ. Trimming took 3 bases from V and 1 from J, leaving 7 bases between them. CDR3 length: 13 residues. The DNA of the CDR3 is TGCGCCAGCAGCTACAGCCAGAACACTGAAGCTTTCTTT. Translation gives CASSYSQNTEAFF.

The V gene is TRBV6-5, the J gene TRBJ1-3, with D unresolved. Trimming removed 6 bases at V and 8 bases at J, with 11 bases between. Germline CDR1 MNHEY, CDR2 SVGAGI. This CDR3 contains 12 residues. CDR3 protein: CASRTGQYTIYF. CDR3 nucleotides: TGTGCCAGCAGGACTGGCCAGTACACCATATATTTT.

The V call is TRBV10-3, the J call TRBJ2-3; 9 bases are a match to TRBD2. CDR3 length: 15 residues. Trimming cost V 11 bases and J 1 base; bases outside gene matches: 10. The germline gives CDR1 ENHRY, CDR2 SYGVKD. DNA of the CDR3: TGTGCCTCCAGCGGTGGCGGGGGGGGCACAGATACGCAGTATTTT. Its translation: CASSGGGGGTDTQYF.

The V gene is TRBV7-8, the J gene TRBJ1-4; D possibly corresponds to TRBD1 (5 bases). The ends were cut back, 3 bases at V and 4 bases at J, with 21 bases in the middle. From germline, CDR1 is SGHVS and CDR2 FQNEAQ. The CDR3 sequence is 18 residues long. CDR3: CASSFLTVGLQDNEKLFF. CDR3 sequence (DNA): TGTGCCAGCAGCTTTCTTACAGTGGGGCTACAGGATAATGAAAAACTGTTTTTT.

The V and J genes are TRBV5-1 and TRBJ1-4, with D hard to call. This CDR3 region has 13 residues. V shed 8 bases and J shed 2 bases, with 10 bases lying between them. Germline V lookup: CDR1 SGHRS, CDR2 YFSETQ. The CDR3 bases are TGCGCCAGTGCTAGCAGCACTAATGAAAAACTGTTTTTT. Its translation: CASASSTNEKLFF.

The rearrangement joins TRBV6-6 to TRBJ1-2; D might be TRBD1 (5 bases). Germline values: CDR1 MNHNY, CDR2 SVGAGI (reference sequence). This CDR3 region has 12 residues. Between the trimmed V and J ends, which lost 2 bases and 7 bases, there was a span of 8 bases. CDR3 nucleotide sequence: TGTGCCAGCAGTTACGAGACAGCTGGCTACACCTTC. It translates to CASSYETAGYTF.

This sequence joins TRBV5-1 and TRBJ2-1, with a possible D match to TRBD1 (5 bases). The CDR3 sequence is 11 residues long. The ends were cut back, 3 bases at V and 8 bases at J, with 6 bases in the middle. From germline, CDR1 is SGHRS and CDR2 YFSETQ. The CDR3 DNA reads TGCGCCAGCAGCTCCAGGGATGAGCAGTTCTTC. Translating gives CASSSRDEQFF. Looking up the rest from reference TRBV5-1 and TRBJ2-1 gives the full variable domain: KAGVTQTPRYLIKTRGQQVTLSCSPISGHRSVSWYQQTPGQGLQFLFEYFSETQRNKGNFPGRFSGRQFSNSRSEMNVSTLELGDSALYLCASSSRDEQFFGPGTRLTVL.

V gene TRBV7-3 combines with J gene TRBJ2-3; the match to TRBD2 covers 7 bases. The J segment lost 0 bases and the V segment lost 2 bases, leaving 2 bases of the junction unmatched. Per germline, CDR1 SGHTA and CDR2 FQGTGA. CDR3 size: 15 residues. The CDR3 protein is CASSLAGDSTDTQYF. In DNA, the CDR3 is TGTGCCAGCAGCTTAGCGGGAGATAGCACAGATACGCAGTATTTT.

V is TRBV30 and J is TRBJ2-5; 7 bases are shared with TRBD2. V lost 7 bases, J lost 4 bases, and 9 bases stayed unmatched. This CDR3 spans 13 amino acids. Per germline, CDR1 GTSNPN and CDR2 SVGIG (reference sequence). CDR3 sequence reads: CAFSRASGETQYF. The CDR3 DNA reads as TGTGCCTTTTCCCGCGCTAGCGGAGAGACCCAGTACTTC.